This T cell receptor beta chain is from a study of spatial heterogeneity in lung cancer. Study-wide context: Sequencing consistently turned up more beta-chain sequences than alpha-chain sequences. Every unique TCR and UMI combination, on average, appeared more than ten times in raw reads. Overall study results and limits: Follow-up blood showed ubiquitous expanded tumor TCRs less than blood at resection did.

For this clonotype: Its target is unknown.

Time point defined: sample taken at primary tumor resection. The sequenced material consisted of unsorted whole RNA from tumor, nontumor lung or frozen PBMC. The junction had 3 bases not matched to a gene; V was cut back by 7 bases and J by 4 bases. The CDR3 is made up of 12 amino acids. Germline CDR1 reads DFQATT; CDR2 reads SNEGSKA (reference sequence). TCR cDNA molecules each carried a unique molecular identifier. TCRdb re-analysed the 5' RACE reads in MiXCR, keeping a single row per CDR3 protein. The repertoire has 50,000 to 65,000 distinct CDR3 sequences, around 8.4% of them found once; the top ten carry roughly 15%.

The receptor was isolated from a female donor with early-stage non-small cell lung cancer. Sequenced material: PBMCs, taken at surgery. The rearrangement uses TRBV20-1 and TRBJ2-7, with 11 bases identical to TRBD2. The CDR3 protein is CSGSGRAYEQYF. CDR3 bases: TGCAGTGGTAGCGGGAGGGCGTACGAGCAGTACTTC.